Listed here are 21 T cell receptor beta chains from one sample, sequenced in a study of lung T cells in sarcoidosis with Löfgren's syndrome. Via MiXCR, TCRdb re-called the reads, giving one row per CDR3 protein. Of 15,000 to 25,000 distinct CDR3 sequences in the sample, 21% were seen once. The material sequenced was CD4+ T cells from bronchoalveolar lavage. The receptor set was obtained from a human donor with sarcoidosis (Löfgren's syndrome or another form), or a control subject (not recorded which).

Remarks on this clonotype: A single base separates this from a much larger clone, so it may be a read error. The CDR3 sequence: CASSAGGAAVGYTF. The CDR3 bases are TGCGCCAGCAGCGCGGGAGGGGCCGCGGTAGGCTACACCTTC. The chain has TRBV5-1 and TRBJ1-2; D is perhaps TRBD1 (5 bases). Trimming removed 4 bases at V and 8 bases at J, with 18 bases between. This CDR3 is 14 amino acids long. Germline CDR1 is SGHRS and CDR2 is YFSETQ.

By frequency in the sample, this clonotype is medium-sized. The chain combines TRBV20-1 with TRBJ2-3; D uncertain. This CDR3 is 11 amino acids long. Germline values: CDR1 DFQATT, CDR2 SNEGSKA (reference sequence). V shed 5 bases and J shed 1 base, with 4 bases lying between them. DNA of the CDR3: TGCAGTGCTGACCGCACAGATACGCAGTATTTT. Amino acid sequence: CSADRTDTQYF.

This clonotype was seen ten or more times. DNA for the CDR3: TGCAGTGCTACACTAGCGGGGTCCTCCTACGAGCAGTACTTC. This sequence encodes CSATLAGSSYEQYF. This chain joins TRBV20-1 and TRBJ2-7; 10 nucleotides match TRBD2. With V trimmed by 4 bases and J by 0 bases, 3 bases remained unmatched. Germline CDR1 is DFQATT and CDR2 is SNEGSKA (reference sequence). The CDR3 contains 14 residues.

In this sample, this clonotype turned up a few times. This chain connects TRBV18 to TRBJ2-5; TRBD2 matches at 14 bases. Germline V gene lookup returns CDR1 KGHSH and CDR2 LQKENI. This CDR3 contains 18 residues. V was clipped by 3 bases and J by 2 bases; unmatched bases: 8. The CDR3 coding sequence is TGTGCCAGCTCACCCGGACTAGCGGGAGGCAAAACTCAAGAGACCCAGTACTTC. Its translation: CASSPGLAGGKTQETQYF. Looking up the rest from reference TRBV18 and TRBJ2-5 gives the full variable domain: NAGVMQNPRHLVRRRGQEARLRCSPMKGHSHVYWYRQLPEEGLKFMVYLQKENIIDESGMPKERFSAEFPKEGPSILRIQQVVRGDSAAYFCASSPGLAGGKTQETQYFGPGTRLLVL.

This clonotype was recorded many times. This chain joins TRBV28 and TRBJ1-2; TRBD1 might be the D (6 bases). The germline V and J ends were trimmed by 0 bases and 8 bases, with 10 bases remaining between them. Per germline, CDR1 MDHEN and CDR2 SYDVKM. CDR3 size: 13 residues. The CDR3 DNA reads as TGTGCCAGCAGTTTATGGGGGGGCGGCGGCTACACCTTC. Translation: CASSLWGGGGYTF.

This chain joins TRBV29-1 and TRBJ2-3; 8 bases align to TRBD2. Trimming took 4 bases from V and 3 from J; bases not matched to a gene: 9. The CDR3 is 15 residues long. Germline V gene lookup returns CDR1 SQVTM and CDR2 ANQGSEA. CDR3 in DNA: TGCAGCGTTGGGGGGGCTAGCGGGTTGACAGATACGCAGTATTTT. Its translation is CSVGGASGLTDTQYF.

This clonotype came up many times. The rearrangement joins TRBV5-1 to TRBJ1-3; D remains ambiguous. The CDR3 covers 16 residues. V was shortened by 0 bases and J by 2 bases, with 12 bases between the two germline ends. The germline gives CDR1 SGHRS, CDR2 YFSETQ. In DNA, the CDR3 is TGCGCCAGCAGCTTGGCCGGCACAGACGCTGGAAACACCATATATTTT. Translated: CASSLAGTDAGNTIYF.

In its sample, this clonotype was seen many times. This sequence joins TRBV29-1 and TRBJ2-1; weak D call: TRBD2 (6 bases). Germline V gene lookup returns CDR1 SQVTM and CDR2 ANQGSEA. The CDR3 runs to 15 residues. The V end was cut by 4 bases, the J end by 1 base, with 14 bases between. DNA of the CDR3: TGCAGCGTTGCTGGGACTCCTCAATCCTACAATGAGCAGTTCTTC. Translation: CSVAGTPQSYNEQFF.

In its sample, this clonotype is medium-sized. This chain joins TRBV27 and TRBJ1-2; weak D call: TRBD1 (6 bases). This CDR3 spans 13 amino acids. CDR1 MNHEY and CDR2 SMNVEV come from the germline V gene (reference sequence). V was cut by 5 bases and J by 8 bases, with 15 bases left in between. The CDR3 DNA follows: TGTGCCAGCAGTCCCGGGGGGGCTGGCGGCTACACCTTC. Encoded protein: CASSPGGAGGYTF.

This clonotype rates as medium-sized. V is TRBV27 and J is TRBJ2-7; 10 nucleotides align to TRBD2. The CDR3 has 17 amino acids. Germline V gives CDR1 MNHEY, CDR2 SMNVEV (reference sequence). The V and J ends lost 4 bases and 2 bases, in that order; junction bases with no gene match: 11. The CDR3 protein is CASSSESGRAAAYEQYF. The CDR3 DNA follows: TGTGCCAGCAGTTCAGAAAGCGGGAGGGCCGCCGCCTACGAGCAGTACTTC.

By share, this clonotype ranks as medium-sized. V and J are TRBV28 and TRBJ2-1; 8 positions match TRBD2. This CDR3 has 15 amino acids. J gave up 7 bases and V 3 bases, and 8 bases lay outside the gene matches. Germline V CDR1 and CDR2: MDHEN, SYDVKM. CDR3 bases: TGTGCCAGCAGTTTTGGTAGCGGGACCTTTAATGAGCAGTTCTTC. Protein product: CASSFGSGTFNEQFF.

This clonotype is labeled medium-sized. This chain connects TRBV28 to TRBJ1-5; D ambiguous. There are 15 residues in the CDR3. V lost 3 bases, J lost 1 base, and 10 bases lay in between. Per germline, CDR1 MDHEN and CDR2 SYDVKM. The CDR3: CASSLGYLSNQPQHF. The CDR3 nucleotides read TGTGCCAGCAGTTTGGGGTACCTAAGCAATCAGCCCCAGCATTTT.

A note on this clonotype: With a much larger clone just one base away, this may be a read error. V gene TRBV2 combines with J gene TRBJ1-5; D might be TRBD1 (6 bases). Germline CDR1 reads SNHLY; CDR2 reads FYNNEI. CDR3 size: 13 residues. Trimming took off 7 bases at V and 3 bases at J, with 10 bases between the two ends. The CDR3 DNA sequence: TGTGCCAGCAATGGACAGAACAATCAGCCCCAGCATTTT. It is translated as CASNGQNNQPQHF. Looking up the rest from reference TRBV2 and TRBJ1-5 gives the full variable domain: EPEVTQTPSHQVTQMGQEVILRCVPISNHLYFYWYRQILGQKVEFLVSFYNNEISEKSEIFDDQFSVERPDGSNFTLKIRSTKLEDSAMYFCASNGQNNQPQHFGDGTRLSIL.

The table lists this clonotype with a few counts. V gene TRBV29-1 combines with J gene TRBJ2-1, with TRBD2 matching over 8 bases. CDR3 length: 13 amino acids. Trimming at V came to 6 bases and at J to 7 bases, leaving 8 bases not matched to a gene. CDR1 and CDR2 (germline): SQVTM, ANQGSEA. The CDR3 nucleotides read TGCAGCGTACCAGCGGGAGTAGTTAATGAGCAGTTCTTC. Protein product: CSVPAGVVNEQFF.

In its sample, this clonotype was seen a few times. The chain links TRBV9 to TRBJ2-7; 8 nucleotides match TRBD2. Germline CDR1 reads SGDLS; CDR2 reads YYNGEE. CDR3 size: 15 residues. V dropped 0 bases and J dropped 4; count of bases not matched to a gene: 6. The CDR3 sequence: CASSVASGSRYEQYF. DNA of the CDR3: TGTGCCAGCAGCGTAGCCAGCGGGAGCAGGTACGAGCAGTACTTC.

With respect to this clonotype: The junction does not match germline at one end; this may be a read error. The chain employs TRBV28 and TRBJ1-3; D is ambiguous. From germline, CDR1 is MDHEN and CDR2 SYDVKM. The CDR3 loop spans 15 amino acids. CDR3 sequence reads: CASSPLIGSGNTVYF. The CDR3 bases are TGTGCCAGTAGCCCTCTGATAGGCTCTGGAAACACCGTATATTTT.

A word on this clonotype: A much larger clonotype is one base distant, so this may be a read error. The chain uses TRBV24-1 and TRBJ2-7; D may be TRBD1 or TRBD2 (5 bases each). The germline V gene encodes CDR1 KGHDR and CDR2 SFDVKD. The CDR3 sequence is 14 residues long. The CDR3 spells CATNDSGGFYEQYF. The CDR3 nucleotides are TGTGCCACCAATGATTCTGGGGGATTCTACGAGCAGTACTTC.

The table lists this clonotype with a few counts. The chain joins TRBV5-5 to TRBJ2-7; D remains unclear. CDR1 is SGHKS, CDR2 YYEKEE, per germline (reference sequence). Trimming removed 4 bases from V and 7 bases from J, with 12 bases in between. The CDR3 sequence is 12 residues long. CDR3 sequence: CASSKPPGEQYF. The CDR3 region has the DNA TGTGCCAGCAGCAAACCTCCCGGGGAGCAGTACTTC.

In this sample, this clonotype turned up many times. The DNA is omitted, as the CDR3 cannot be located on it reliably, and the CDR3 follows TCRdb's listing. The J gene is TRBJ2-7, the V gene TRBV7-5; the table assigns TRBD1, which was not confirmed against the DNA. TRBV7-5 is a listed pseudogene. The length of the CDR3 is 18 amino acids, counting both ends. This CDR3 reads CISVPEASDRVRSYEQYF.

The V and J genes are TRBV20-1 and TRBJ1-1, with D possibly matching TRBD1 (5 bases). V was trimmed by 2 bases and J by 2 bases, leaving 18 bases between them. Germline CDR1 DFQATT, CDR2 SNEGSKA (reference sequence). The CDR3 runs 16 residues. CDR3 in DNA: TGCAGTGCTAGATCTTGGGGCCGGGGTACAAACACTGAAGCTTTCTTT. Translated: CSARSWGRGTNTEAFF.

By share, this clonotype ranks as medium-sized. The V and J genes are TRBV6-1 and TRBJ2-2; tentatively, D is TRBD2 (6 bases). The germline V gene has CDR1 MNHNS and CDR2 SASEGT. V lost 1 base and J 3 bases, leaving 9 bases between the germline ends. The CDR3 length is 15 residues. In DNA form, the CDR3 reads TGTGCCAGCAGTGAAGATCGGAGGGACACCGGGGAGCTGTTTTTT. This encodes CASSEDRRDTGELFF.